The 13 T cell receptor beta chains reported below all come from one sample, sequenced in a study of T cells in localized non-small cell lung cancer. Sequencing used immunoSEQ multiplex PCR; TCRdb keeps in-frame clones, though not all of them. The sample shows approximately 81,000 clones, 70% to 90% of them seen only once. Sample: peripheral blood, taken before any cancer treatment. The receptors come from a woman aged 35 to 75 with stage I squamous cell lung carcinoma.

This chain links TRBV20-1 with TRBJ2-3; TRBD1 is a possible D gene (7 bases). CDR1 is DFQATT and CDR2 is SNEGSKA in the germline V gene (reference sequence). The germline V and J ends were trimmed by 6 bases and 9 bases, with 10 bases remaining between them. The length of the CDR3 is 10 residues. This CDR3 is CSARGDTQYF. CDR3 DNA sequence: TGCAGTGCCAGGGGGGACACGCAGTATTTT.

The chain employs TRBV18 and TRBJ2-7; 10 bases are a match to TRBD2. V trimming: 3 bases; J trimming: 6 bases; junction bases outside the gene matches: 8. The CDR3 loop spans 15 amino acids. Germline CDR1 is KGHSH and CDR2 is LQKENI. The CDR3 region is CASSPTSGATREQYF. The CDR3 DNA reads as TGTGCCAGCTCACCCACTAGCGGGGCCACTCGCGAGCAGTACTTC.

The chain recombines TRBV30 with TRBJ1-1, with D uncertain. The V gene lost 0 bases and the J gene lost 1 base, with 6 bases spanning the gap. Germline V lookup: CDR1 GTSNPN, CDR2 SVGIG (reference sequence). This CDR3 has 13 residues. This CDR3 is CAWSVSPNTEAFF. In DNA form, the CDR3 reads TGTGCCTGGAGTGTAAGTCCGAACACTGAAGCTTTCTTT.

This rearrangement joins TRBV5-1 to TRBJ1-2, with D possibly TRBD1 on 6 matching bases. This CDR3 is 14 amino acids long. Trimming took off 0 bases at V and 1 base at J, with 7 bases between the two ends. Germline V gene sequence: CDR1 SGHRS, CDR2 YFSETQ. CDR3 nucleotides: TGCGCCAGCAGCTTGGCGGACAGTAACTATGGCTACACCTTC. It encodes CASSLADSNYGYTF.

J is TRBJ1-1 and V is TRBV5-4; possible D gene TRBD1, 5 bases. Trimming removed 3 bases from V and 5 bases from J, with 14 bases in between. Germline CDR1 is SGHNT and CDR2 is YYREEE (reference sequence). CDR3 length: 14 amino acids. DNA of the CDR3: TGTGCCAGCAGCTGGGGCTGGGGAGATACTGAAGCTTTCTTT. This gives the protein CASSWGWGDTEAFF. The full variable domain, completed using reference TRBV5-4 and TRBJ1-1, is ETGVTQSPTHLIKTRGQQVTLRCSSQSGHNTVSWYQQALGQGPQFIFQYYREEENGRGNFPPRFSGLQFPNYSSELNVNALELDDSALYLCASSWGWGDTEAFFGQGTRLTVV.

The chain has TRBV27 and TRBJ1-6; D is possibly TRBD1 (5 bases). The V and J ends lost 5 bases and 0 bases respectively, with 23 bases between them. From germline, CDR1 is MNHEY and CDR2 SMNVEV (reference sequence). This CDR3 spans 20 amino acids. CDR3 nucleotide sequence: TGTGCCAGCAGTCCACATTGGCAGGGCCCGAGGAGCTCCTATAATTCACCCCTCCACTTT. Translating it yields CASSPHWQGPRSSYNSPLHF.

By frequency in the sample, this clone is large. V is TRBV10-3 and J is TRBJ2-6, with 8 positions matching TRBD2. Germline loops: CDR1 ENHRY, CDR2 SYGVKD. J was trimmed by 2 bases and V by 0 bases; bases with no gene match: 6. The length of the CDR3 is 18 residues. The CDR3 loop is CAISESPGGGTGANVLTF. The CDR3 DNA reads TGTGCCATCAGTGAGTCCCCGGGAGGGGGAACTGGGGCCAACGTCCTGACTTTC.

This chain links TRBV6-5 with TRBJ1-1, with D perhaps matching TRBD1 (5 bases). The V end was cut by 4 bases, the J end by 4 bases, with 16 bases between. There are 15 residues in the CDR3. Germline V gene sequence: CDR1 MNHEY, CDR2 SVGAGI. The CDR3 is CASSWDQRVSTEAFF. The CDR3 bases are TGTGCCAGCAGTTGGGACCAACGGGTGAGCACTGAAGCTTTCTTT.

On this clone: This specimen includes other DNA sequences encoding the same CDR3. V is TRBV5-4 and J is TRBJ1-1, with TRBD1 as a possible D gene (6 bases). The CDR3 sequence is 14 residues long. V lost 2 bases to trimming and J lost 2 bases, with 10 bases between them. Per the germline V gene, CDR1 is SGHNT and CDR2 is YYREEE (reference sequence). CDR3 loop: CASSLQGANTEAFF. For the CDR3, the DNA is TGTGCCAGCAGCTTACAGGGCGCAAACACTGAAGCTTTCTTT.

The chain uses TRBV6-7 and TRBJ1-4; 8 bases line up with TRBD1. TRBV6-7 is an open reading frame, and its role is uncertain. The J segment lost 5 bases and the V segment lost 2 bases, leaving 10 bases of the junction unmatched. The CDR3 consists of 17 residues. The CDR3 DNA reads as TGTGCCAGCAGTTACGTTTTACAGGGGGGTTTGAATGAAAAACTGTTTTTT. Its translation: CASSYVLQGGLNEKLFF.

The rearrangement uses TRBV7-8 and TRBJ1-5; no definite D call. Looked up from germline, CDR1 is SGHVS and CDR2 is FQNEAQ. CDR3 size: 14 residues. V was cut by 5 bases and J by 1 base, with 9 bases left in between. The CDR3 sequence: CASSPSDSNQPQHF. The CDR3 DNA follows: TGTGCCAGCAGCCCCTCTGACAGCAATCAGCCCCAGCATTTT.

The chain couples TRBV11-2 to TRBJ2-5; TRBD1 might be the D (7 bases). The CDR3 spans 12 residues. The ends were cut back, 6 bases at V and 5 bases at J, with 10 bases in the middle. Germline-derived CDR1 and CDR2 are SGHAT and FQNNGV. CDR3 amino acids: CASRAGGETQYF. CDR3 in DNA: TGTGCCAGCAGGGCAGGGGGGGAGACCCAGTACTTC.

The chain recombines TRBV10-3 with TRBJ2-1, with a tentative D call TRBD1 (6 bases). V dropped 6 bases and J dropped 0 bases, with 12 bases sitting between them. This CDR3 has 15 residues. CDR1 and CDR2 from the germline V gene are ENHRY and SYGVKD. CDR3 sequence: CAIRYQGSSYNEQFF. The CDR3 DNA reads as TGTGCCATCAGGTATCAGGGGAGCTCCTACAATGAGCAGTTCTTC.